The present T cell receptor (beta chain) was sequenced within a study of blood T cells in healthy people across ages. Study results and caveats: Significant beta diversity loss was already apparent by age approximately 38, declining roughly linearly.

Trimming removed 0 bases from V and 10 bases from J, with 12 bases in between. The CDR3 runs to 14 residues. Germline CDR1 and CDR2: MGHRA and YSYEKL. For this clonotype: Its antigen is not identified.

Primed by a sample-barcoded 5' primer and a J-beta primer mix, a second PCR proceeded for about 6 to 11 cycles. MiXCR, run by TCRdb on the 5' RACE reads, gives a single entry per CDR3 protein. Among around 690,000 distinct CDR3 sequences listed, approximately 59% were seen once. Roughly 9.5 milliliters of peripheral blood were drawn from each donor into EDTA-treated tubes. The sequencing input was blood. This rearrangement joins TRBV4-1 to TRBJ1-4, with a tentative D call TRBD1 (6 bases). The TCR comes from a man in his sixties in good health. Written as DNA, the CDR3 is TGCGCCAGCAGCCAAGAGGCAGGGGAGGGAAAACTGTTTTTT. Its translation: CASSQEAGEGKLFF.